This TCR beta chain was captured by sequencing in a study of shared clonotypes between healthy human individuals. Overall study findings and caveats: Naive CD4 clonotype sharing across four donors was approximately 5%.

As regards this clone: The antigen is not known.

Among the donors, all were Caucasian adults who lived in Nashville, Tennessee. Germline V gives CDR1 SGHRS, CDR2 YFSETQ. V gave up 4 bases and J gave up 8 bases, with 18 bases separating them. CDR3 length equals 14 residues. Sequencing was performed with immunoSEQ multiplex PCR; in TCRdb, only in-frame clones are kept and a portion is missing. The sample lists 2 million to 2.5 million clones; more than 80% were seen once. This chain links TRBV5-1 with TRBJ1-2, with D possibly being TRBD1 (5 bases). The sequence came from a man between 18 and 35 years old in good health. Some clones in this sample may be carry-over from other donors' samples. Sequencing used naive CD4+ T cells from PBMCs. The sample's subset: CD45RA+ positively selected. This CDR3 reads CASSMGPPLLGYTF. The CDR3 DNA sequence: TGCGCCAGCAGCATGGGACCGCCCTTACTGGGCTACACCTTC.